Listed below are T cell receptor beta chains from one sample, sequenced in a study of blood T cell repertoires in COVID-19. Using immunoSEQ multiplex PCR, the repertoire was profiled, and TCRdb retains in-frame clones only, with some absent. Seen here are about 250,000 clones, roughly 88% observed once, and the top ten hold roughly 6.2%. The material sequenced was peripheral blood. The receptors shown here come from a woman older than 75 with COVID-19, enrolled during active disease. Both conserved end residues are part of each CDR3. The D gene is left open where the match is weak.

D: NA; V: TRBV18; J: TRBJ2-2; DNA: TGTGCCAGCTCACCAGGGCCGAACACCGGGGAGCTGTTTTTT; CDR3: CASSPGPNTGELFF
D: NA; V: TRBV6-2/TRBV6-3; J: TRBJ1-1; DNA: TGTGCCAGCAGTTACTCCTCGGTGGGCGAAGCTTTCTTT; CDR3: CASSYSSVGEAFF
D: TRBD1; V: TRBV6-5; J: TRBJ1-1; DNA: TGTGCCAGCAGGCGCGACAGGGGTAATACTGAAGCTTTCTTT; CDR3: CASRRDRGNTEAFF
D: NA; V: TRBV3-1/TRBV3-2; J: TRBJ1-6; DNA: TGTGCCAGCAGCCAAGCGGGAGGGGCCGGATCACCCCTCCACTTT; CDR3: CASSQAGGAGSPLHF
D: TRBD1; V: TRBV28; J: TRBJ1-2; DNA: TGTGCCAGCACTGGGGGACAGGGGTCCTATGGCTACACCTTC; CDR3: CASTGGQGSYGYTF
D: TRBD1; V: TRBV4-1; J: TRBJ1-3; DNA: TGCGCCAGCAGCCAAGACGCCTTCGGTGACCGGGACAGAAGACCTGGAAACACCATATATTTT; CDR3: CASSQDAFGDRDRRPGNTIYF
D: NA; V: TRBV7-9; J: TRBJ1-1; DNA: TGTGCCAGCAGCGTATCAGAGAACACTGAAGCTTTCTTT; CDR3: CASSVSENTEAFF
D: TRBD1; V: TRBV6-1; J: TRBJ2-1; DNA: TGTGCCAGCAGTGAAACAGGGGGCGGTTACAATGAGCAGTTCTTC; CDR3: CASSETGGGYNEQFF
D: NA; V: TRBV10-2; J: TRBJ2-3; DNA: TGCGCCAGCAGTGCCCTTCCGGGACATGTGGGCACAGATACGCAGTATTTT; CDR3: CASSALPGHVGTDTQYF
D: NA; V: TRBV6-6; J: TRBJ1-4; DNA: TGTGCCAGCAGTTACACCACAGAAAAACTGTTTTTT; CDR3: CASSYTTEKLFF
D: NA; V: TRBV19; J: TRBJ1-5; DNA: TGTGCCAGTAGTACGGTCCGGGGAGATCGGCAGCCCCAGCATTTT; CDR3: CASSTVRGDRQPQHF
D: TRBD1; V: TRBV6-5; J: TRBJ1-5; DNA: TGTGCCAGCAGTCCCGGGACAGGACGTTCTGCCCAGCATTTT; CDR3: CASSPGTGRSAQHF
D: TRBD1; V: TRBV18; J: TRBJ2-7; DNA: TGTGCCAGCTCACCACGCATGGCAGGGGGTCCCTACGAGCAGTACTTC; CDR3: CASSPRMAGGPYEQYF
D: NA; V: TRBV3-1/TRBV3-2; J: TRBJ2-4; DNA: TGTGCCAGCAGCCAAGATCCTGAACAGGGAGCCAAAAACATTCAGTACTTC; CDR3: CASSQDPEQGAKNIQYF
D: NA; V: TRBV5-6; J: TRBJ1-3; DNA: TGTGCCAGCAGCTTGGAAGGTCTCCCCTCCGGGAGCACCATATATTTT; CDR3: CASSLEGLPSGSTIYF
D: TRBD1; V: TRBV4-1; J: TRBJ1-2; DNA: TGCGCCAGCAGCCAGGGACAGGGCTATGGCTACACCTTC; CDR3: CASSQGQGYGYTF
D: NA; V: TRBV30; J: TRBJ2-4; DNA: TGTGCCTGGAGTCCGACTCGAGCCAAAAACATTCAGTACTTC; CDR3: CAWSPTRAKNIQYF
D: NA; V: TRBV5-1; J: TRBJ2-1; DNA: TGCGCCAGCAGCTTGGTAGCGGCTAGCTCCTACAATGAGCAGTTCTTC; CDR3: CASSLVAASSYNEQFF
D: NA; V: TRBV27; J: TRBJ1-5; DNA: TGTGCCAGCAGTTTATTGGGCCCTGGGGGCGTTCAGCCCCAGCATTTT; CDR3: CASSLLGPGGVQPQHF
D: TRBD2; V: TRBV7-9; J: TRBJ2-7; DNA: TGTGCCAGCAGCCCCAGCGGGGGGCCCGGGCAGTACTTC; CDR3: CASSPSGGPGQYF
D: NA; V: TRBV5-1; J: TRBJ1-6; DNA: TGCGCCAGCAGCTTGGCCAGGGCTAATTCACCCCTCCACTTT; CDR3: CASSLARANSPLHF
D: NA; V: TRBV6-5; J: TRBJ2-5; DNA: TGTGCCAGCAGTCAATCCCCGGGACTTCAAGAGACCCAGTACTTC; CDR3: CASSQSPGLQETQYF
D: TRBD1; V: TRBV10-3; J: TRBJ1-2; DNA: TGTGCCATCAGTGAGGGGACAGGGGCCTCGTTCACCTTC; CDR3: CAISEGTGASFTF